This T cell receptor (beta chain) was profiled in a study of T cells in Graves' hyperthyroidism and ophthalmopathy. Notes on the study in general: Ophthalmopathy was identified by the model a median around 6 months ahead of onset. Most thyroid clonotypes expanded above 0.001 appeared in blood too.

RNA transcripts were the template for amplifying TCR beta CDR3 regions. First-round RT-PCR targeting the TCR CDR3 was performed with the HTBI primer set. TCRdb re-derived calls from the multiplex PCR reads in MiXCR, one entry per CDR3 protein. The repertoire holds approximately 870,000 distinct CDR3 sequences, with over 35% as singletons. V gave up 7 bases and J gave up 0 bases; unmatched junction bases: 2. The CDR3 runs to 15 residues. Germline CDR1 is SNHLY and CDR2 is FYNNEI. This clonotype was observed a handful of times. As yet, its antigen is unknown. This clonotype originated in a man younger than 30 with Graves' hyperthyroidism. The chain recombines TRBV2 with TRBJ1-6, with 8 bases fitting TRBD1. Material for sequencing was blood. The CDR3 nucleotides read TGTGCCAGCACCCAGGGGGCCTCCTATAATTCACCCCTCCACTTT. This encodes CASTQGASYNSPLHF.